This entry concerns a single TCR beta chain. Antigen unknown. The sample comes from a study of T cell responses to AZD1222 COVID-19 vaccine. Points from the study as a whole: At study baseline, merely six AZD1222 recipients were seropositive.

TCRdb keeps only in-frame clones here, not all; method: immunoSEQ multiplex PCR. The sample contains around 100,000 clones, roughly 88% of which appear only once. The germline CDR1 and CDR2 sequences are KGHSH and LQKENI. The CDR3 has 13 residues. V shed 1 base and J shed 6 bases, with 7 bases lying between them. The receptor was isolated from an adult in good health. The material sequenced was peripheral blood, taken on day 0 of AZD1222 vaccination. The chain couples TRBV18 to TRBJ1-5, with D maybe TRBD1 (5 bases). The CDR3 DNA reads as TGTGCCAGCTCACCACAGACAGCTCAGCCCCAGCATTTT. This gives the protein CASSPQTAQPQHF.